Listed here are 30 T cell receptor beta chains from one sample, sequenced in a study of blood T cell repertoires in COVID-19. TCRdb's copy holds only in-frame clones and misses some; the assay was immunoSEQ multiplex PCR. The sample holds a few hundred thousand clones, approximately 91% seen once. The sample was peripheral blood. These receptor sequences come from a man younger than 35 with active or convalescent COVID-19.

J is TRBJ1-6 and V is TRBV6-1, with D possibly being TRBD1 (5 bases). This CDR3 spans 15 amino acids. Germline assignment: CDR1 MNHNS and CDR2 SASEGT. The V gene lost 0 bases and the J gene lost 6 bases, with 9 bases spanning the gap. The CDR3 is CASSEAGQRNSPLHF. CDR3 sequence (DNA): TGTGCCAGCAGTGAAGCCGGACAACGTAATTCACCCCTCCACTTT.

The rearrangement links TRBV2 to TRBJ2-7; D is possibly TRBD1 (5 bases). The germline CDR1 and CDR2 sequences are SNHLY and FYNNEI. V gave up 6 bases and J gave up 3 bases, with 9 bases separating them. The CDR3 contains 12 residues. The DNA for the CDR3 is TGTGCCAGCAGCAGACAGCTCTACGAGCAGTACTTC. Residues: CASSRQLYEQYF.

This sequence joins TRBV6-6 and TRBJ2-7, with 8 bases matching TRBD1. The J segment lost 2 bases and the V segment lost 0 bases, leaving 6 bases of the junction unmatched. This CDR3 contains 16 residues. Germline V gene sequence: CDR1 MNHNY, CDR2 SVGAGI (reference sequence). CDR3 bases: TGTGCCAGCAGTTACTCGATACAGGGGGTAACCTACGAGCAGTACTTC. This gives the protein CASSYSIQGVTYEQYF.

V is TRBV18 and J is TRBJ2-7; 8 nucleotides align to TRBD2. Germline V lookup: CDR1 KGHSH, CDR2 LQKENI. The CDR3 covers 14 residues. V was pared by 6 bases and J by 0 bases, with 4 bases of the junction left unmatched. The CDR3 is CASSSSGSSYEQYF. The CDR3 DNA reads TGTGCCAGCTCGTCGAGCGGGAGCTCCTACGAGCAGTACTTC.

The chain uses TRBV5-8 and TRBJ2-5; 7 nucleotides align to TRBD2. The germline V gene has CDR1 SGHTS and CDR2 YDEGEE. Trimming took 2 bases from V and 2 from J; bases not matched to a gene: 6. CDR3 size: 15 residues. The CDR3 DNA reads TGTGCCAGCAGCTTATCGGGGGGAAAACAAGAGACCCAGTACTTC. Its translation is CASSLSGGKQETQYF.

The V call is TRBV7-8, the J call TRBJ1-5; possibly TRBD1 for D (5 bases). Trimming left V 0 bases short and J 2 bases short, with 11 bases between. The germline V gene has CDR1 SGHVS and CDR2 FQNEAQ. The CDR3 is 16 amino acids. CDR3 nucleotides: TGTGCCAGCAGCTTAGCACAGATAGGGGGCAATCAGCCCCAGCATTTT. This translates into CASSLAQIGGNQPQHF. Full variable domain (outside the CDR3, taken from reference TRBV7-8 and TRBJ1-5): GAGVSQSPRYKVAKRGQDVALRCDPISGHVSLFWYQQALGQGPEFLTYFQNEAQLDKSGLPSDRFFAERPEGSVSTLKIQRTQQEDSAVYLCASSLAQIGGNQPQHFGDGTRLSIL.

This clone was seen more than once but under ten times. CDR3 loop: CASSLFGTSGSPLHF. CDR3 coding DNA: TGTGCCAGCAGTTTGTTCGGGACAAGCGGCTCACCCCTCCACTTT. This rearrangement joins TRBV27 to TRBJ1-6; tentatively, D is TRBD1 (6 bases). Germline-derived CDR1 and CDR2 are MNHEY and SMNVEV (reference sequence). This CDR3 region has 15 residues. Between the trimmed V and J ends, which lost 3 bases and 10 bases, there was a span of 16 bases.

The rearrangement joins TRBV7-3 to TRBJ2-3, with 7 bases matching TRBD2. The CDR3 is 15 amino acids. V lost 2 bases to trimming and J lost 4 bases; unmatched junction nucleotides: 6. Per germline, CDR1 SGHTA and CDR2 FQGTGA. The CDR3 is CASSLGGLPSDTQYF. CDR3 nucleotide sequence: TGTGCCAGCAGCTTAGGGGGACTACCATCAGATACGCAGTATTTT.

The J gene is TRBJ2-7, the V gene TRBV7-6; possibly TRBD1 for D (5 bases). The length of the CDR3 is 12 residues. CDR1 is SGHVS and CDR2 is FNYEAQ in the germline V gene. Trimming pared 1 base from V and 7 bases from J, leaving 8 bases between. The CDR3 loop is CASSLEGWEQYF. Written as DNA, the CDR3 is TGTGCCAGCAGCTTAGAGGGGTGGGAGCAGTACTTC.

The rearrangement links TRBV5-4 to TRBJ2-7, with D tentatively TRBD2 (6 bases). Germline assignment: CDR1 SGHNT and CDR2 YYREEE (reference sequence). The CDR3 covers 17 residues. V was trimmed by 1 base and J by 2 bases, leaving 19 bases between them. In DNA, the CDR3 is TGTGCCAGCAGCTTGTTTGATGCGCGGGGCCGACCCTACGAGCAGTACTTC. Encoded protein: CASSLFDARGRPYEQYF.

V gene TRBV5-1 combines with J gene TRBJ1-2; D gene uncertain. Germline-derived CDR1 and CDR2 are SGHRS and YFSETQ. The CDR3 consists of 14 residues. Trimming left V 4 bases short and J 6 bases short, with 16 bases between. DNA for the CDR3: TGCGCCAGCAGCGTGACTATGGGCGCGGATGGCTACACCTTC. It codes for CASSVTMGADGYTF.

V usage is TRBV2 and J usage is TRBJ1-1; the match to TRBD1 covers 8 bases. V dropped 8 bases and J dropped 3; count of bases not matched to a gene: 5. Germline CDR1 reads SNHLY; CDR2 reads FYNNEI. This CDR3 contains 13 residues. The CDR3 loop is CASRTGRDTEAFF. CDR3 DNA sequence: TGTGCCAGCCGGACAGGGAGGGACACTGAAGCTTTCTTT. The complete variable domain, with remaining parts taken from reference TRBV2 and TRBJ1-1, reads EPEVTQTPSHQVTQMGQEVILRCVPISNHLYFYWYRQILGQKVEFLVSFYNNEISEKSEIFDDQFSVERPDGSNFTLKIRSTKLEDSAMYFCASRTGRDTEAFFGQGTRLTVV.

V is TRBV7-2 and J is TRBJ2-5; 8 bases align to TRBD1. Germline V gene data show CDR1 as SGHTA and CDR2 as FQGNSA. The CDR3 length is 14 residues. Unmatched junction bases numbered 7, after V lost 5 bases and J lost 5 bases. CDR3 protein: CASSRDRTPETQYF. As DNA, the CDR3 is TGTGCCAGCAGCCGGGACAGGACTCCGGAGACCCAGTACTTC.

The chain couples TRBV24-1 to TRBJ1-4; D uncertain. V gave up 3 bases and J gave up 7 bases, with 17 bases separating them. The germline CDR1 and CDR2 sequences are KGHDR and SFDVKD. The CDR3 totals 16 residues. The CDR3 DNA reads TGTGCCACCAGTGATGAGGGTTCGGCTTCGGGTGAAAAACTGTTTTTT. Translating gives CATSDEGSASGEKLFF.

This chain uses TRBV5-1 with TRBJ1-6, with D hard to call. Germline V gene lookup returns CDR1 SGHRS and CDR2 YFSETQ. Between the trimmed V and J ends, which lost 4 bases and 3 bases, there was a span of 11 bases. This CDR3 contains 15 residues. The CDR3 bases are TGCGCCAGCAGCATGGCAACTAACTATAATTCACCCCTCCACTTT. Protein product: CASSMATNYNSPLHF.

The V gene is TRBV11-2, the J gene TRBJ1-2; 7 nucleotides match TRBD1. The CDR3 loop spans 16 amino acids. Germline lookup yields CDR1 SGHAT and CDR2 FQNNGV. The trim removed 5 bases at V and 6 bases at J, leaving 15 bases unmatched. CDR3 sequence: CASSDRKTGKRDGYTF. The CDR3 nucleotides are TGTGCCAGCAGCGATCGCAAGACAGGGAAACGGGATGGCTACACCTTC.

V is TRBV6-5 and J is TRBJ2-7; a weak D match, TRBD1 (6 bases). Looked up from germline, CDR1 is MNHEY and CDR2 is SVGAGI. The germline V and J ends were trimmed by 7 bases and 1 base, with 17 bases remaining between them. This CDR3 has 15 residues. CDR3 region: CASTKNRDFSYEQYF. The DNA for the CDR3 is TGTGCCAGCACCAAAAACAGGGATTTTTCCTACGAGCAGTACTTC.

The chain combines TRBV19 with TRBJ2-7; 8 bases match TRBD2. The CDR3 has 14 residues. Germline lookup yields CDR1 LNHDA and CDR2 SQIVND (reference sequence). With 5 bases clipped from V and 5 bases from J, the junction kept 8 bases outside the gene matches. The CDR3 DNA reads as TGTGCCAGTAGTGCAGGGACTAGGAGAGACGAGCAGTACTTC. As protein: CASSAGTRRDEQYF.

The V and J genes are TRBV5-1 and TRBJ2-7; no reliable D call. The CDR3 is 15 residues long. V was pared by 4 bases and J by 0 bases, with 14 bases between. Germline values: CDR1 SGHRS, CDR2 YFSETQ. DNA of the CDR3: TGCGCCAGCAGCCACTTAAACGGTTACTCCTACGAGCAGTACTTC. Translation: CASSHLNGYSYEQYF.

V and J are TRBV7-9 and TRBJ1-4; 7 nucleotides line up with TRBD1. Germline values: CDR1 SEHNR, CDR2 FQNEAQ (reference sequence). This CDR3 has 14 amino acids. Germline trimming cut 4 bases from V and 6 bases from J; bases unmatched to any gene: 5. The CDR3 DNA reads TGTGCCAGCAGCTCTGACAGGGCCGATGAAAAACTGTTTTTT. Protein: CASSSDRADEKLFF.

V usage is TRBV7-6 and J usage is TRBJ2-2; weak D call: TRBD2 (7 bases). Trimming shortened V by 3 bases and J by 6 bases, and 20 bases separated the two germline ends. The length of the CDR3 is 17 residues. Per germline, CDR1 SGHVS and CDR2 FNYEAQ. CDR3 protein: CASSFGGYGQFSGELFF. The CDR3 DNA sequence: TGTGCCAGCAGCTTCGGGGGGTATGGACAGTTCTCCGGGGAGCTGTTTTTT. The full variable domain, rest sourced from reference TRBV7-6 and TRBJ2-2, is GAGVSQSPRYKVTKRGQDVALRCDPISGHVSLYWYRQALGQGPEFLTYFNYEAQQDKSGLPNDRFSAERPEGSISTLTIQRTEQRDSAMYRCASSFGGYGQFSGELFFGEGSRLTVL.

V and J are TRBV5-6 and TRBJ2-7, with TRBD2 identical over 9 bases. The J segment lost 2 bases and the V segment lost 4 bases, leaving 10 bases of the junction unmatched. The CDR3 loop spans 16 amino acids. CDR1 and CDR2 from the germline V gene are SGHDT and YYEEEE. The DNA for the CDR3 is TGTGCCAGCAGCATAACTTTAGCGGGGGAACCCTACGAGCAGTACTTC. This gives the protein CASSITLAGEPYEQYF.

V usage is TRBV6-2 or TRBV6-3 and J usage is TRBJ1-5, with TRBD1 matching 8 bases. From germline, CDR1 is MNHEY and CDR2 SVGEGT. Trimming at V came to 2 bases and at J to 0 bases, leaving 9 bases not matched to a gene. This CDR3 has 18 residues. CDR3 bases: TGTGCCAGCAGTTACCCGACGGACAGGGACCATAGCAATCAGCCCCAGCATTTT. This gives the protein CASSYPTDRDHSNQPQHF.

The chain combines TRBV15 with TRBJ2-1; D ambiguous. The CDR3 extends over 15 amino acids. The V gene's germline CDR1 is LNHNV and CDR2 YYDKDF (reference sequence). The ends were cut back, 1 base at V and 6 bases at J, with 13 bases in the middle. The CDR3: CATSRARQASNEQFF. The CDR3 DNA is TGTGCCACCAGCAGAGCACGGCAGGCCTCCAATGAGCAGTTCTTC. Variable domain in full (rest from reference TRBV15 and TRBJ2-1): DAMVIQNPRYQVTQFGKPVTLSCSQTLNHNVMYWYQQKSSQAPKLLFHYYDKDFNNEADTPDNFQSRRPNTSFCFLDIRSPGLGDTAMYLCATSRARQASNEQFFGPGTRLTVL.

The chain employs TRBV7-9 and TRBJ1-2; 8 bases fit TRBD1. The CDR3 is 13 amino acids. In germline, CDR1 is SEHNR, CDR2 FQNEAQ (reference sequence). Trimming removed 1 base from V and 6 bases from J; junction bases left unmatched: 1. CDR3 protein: CASSLGQGHGYTF. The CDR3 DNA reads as TGTGCCAGCAGCTTAGGACAGGGGCATGGCTACACCTTC.

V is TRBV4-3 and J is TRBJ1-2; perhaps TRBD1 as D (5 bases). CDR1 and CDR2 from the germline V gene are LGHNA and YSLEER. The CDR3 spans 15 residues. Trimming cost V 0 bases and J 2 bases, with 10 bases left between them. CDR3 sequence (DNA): TGCGCCAGCAGCCAAGATCCAGGGTTCAACTATGGCTACACCTTC. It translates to CASSQDPGFNYGYTF.

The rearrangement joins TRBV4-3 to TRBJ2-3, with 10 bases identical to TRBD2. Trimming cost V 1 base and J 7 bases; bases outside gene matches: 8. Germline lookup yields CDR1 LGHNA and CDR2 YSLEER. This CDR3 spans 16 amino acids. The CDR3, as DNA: TGCGCCAGCAGCCAAGGTCGGAGCGGGGGGGGCAATACGCAGTATTTT. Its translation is CASSQGRSGGGNTQYF.

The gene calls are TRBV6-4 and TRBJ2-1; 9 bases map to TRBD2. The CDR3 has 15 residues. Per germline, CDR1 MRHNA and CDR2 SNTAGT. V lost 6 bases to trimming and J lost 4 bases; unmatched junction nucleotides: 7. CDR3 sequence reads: CASSSASGAYNEQFF. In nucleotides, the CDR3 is TGTGCCAGCAGCTCTGCTAGCGGGGCATACAATGAGCAGTTCTTC.

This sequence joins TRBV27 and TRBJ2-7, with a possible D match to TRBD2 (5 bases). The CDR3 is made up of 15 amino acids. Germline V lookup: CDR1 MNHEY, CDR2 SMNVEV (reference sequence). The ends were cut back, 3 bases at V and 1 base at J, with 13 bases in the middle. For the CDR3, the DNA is TGTGCCAGCAGTTTTGGTGGAACGGGGTCCTACGAGCAGTACTTC. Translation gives CASSFGGTGSYEQYF.

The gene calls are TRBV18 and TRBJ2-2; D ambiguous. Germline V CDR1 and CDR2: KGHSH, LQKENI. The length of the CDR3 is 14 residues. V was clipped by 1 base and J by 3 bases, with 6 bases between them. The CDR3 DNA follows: TGTGCCAGCTCACCACGGGCGTACACCGGGGAGCTGTTTTTT. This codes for CASSPRAYTGELFF.